This entry describes one TCR beta chain. In the source study's methods: Reference gene primer amplification gave nucleated cell count estimates. TCRdb's table, derived via immunoSEQ multiplex PCR, lists solely in-frame clones and lacks some. V and J calls and clone size follow that table, whereas D and trimming were derived from the DNA. The sample shows around 470,000 clones, about 90% of them seen only once. These data belong to a study of blood T cell repertoires in COVID-19. The CDR3 sequence is 13 residues long. V gave up 6 bases and J gave up 2 bases, with 8 bases separating them. From germline, CDR1 is MDHEN and CDR2 SYDVKM. Across 20 to 25 US areas, participants ranged in age from roughly 18 to 95 years.

The V gene is TRBV28, the J gene TRBJ1-3; D gene ambiguous. The sample comprised PBMCs or T cells enriched from blood (not recorded which). This sequence originates from a man aged 18 to 29 who had recovered from COVID-19. Here the CDR3 reads CASRLEAGNTIYF. DNA for the CDR3: TGTGCCAGCAGGTTGGAGGCTGGAAACACCATATATTTT. The complete variable domain, with remaining parts taken from reference TRBV28 and TRBJ1-3, reads DVKVTQSSRYLVKRTGEKVFLECVQDMDHENMFWYRQDPGLGLRLIYFSYDVKMKEKGDIPEGYSVSREKKERFSLILESASTNQTSMYLCASRLEAGNTIYFGEGSWLTVV.